A selection of T cell receptor beta chains follows, all from one sample in a study of sequential checkpoint blockade in melanoma. Sequenced by immunoSEQ multiplex PCR; TCRdb stores in-frame clones only, minus some. The sample consists of 10,000 or so clones, roughly four fifths of them appearing once. The specimen comprised CD8+ T cells sorted from blood (inferred from file names), sampled from a patient given nivolumab and ipilimumab in sequence. Receptors were obtained from a human donor with melanoma. Both conserved end residues are part of each CDR3. D genes are given only for firm matches.

V	D	J	CDR3
TRBV6-4	-	TRBJ1-1	CASSEDGTGVNTEAFF
TRBV27	TRBD2	TRBJ2-4	CASSLYAGVHSDIQYF
TRBV7-8	TRBD1	TRBJ2-5	CASSSRQGQETQYF
TRBV7-8	TRBD1	TRBJ2-7	CASSSKDRDRGYEQYF
TRBV4-2	-	TRBJ1-1	CASSRGGATEAFF
TRBV9	-	TRBJ1-5	CASSAGSSNQPQHF
TRBV5-1	-	TRBJ2-7	CASSLGVPGLIGSEQYF
TRBV7-2	TRBD1	TRBJ1-1	CASSLHRQGAFNTEAFF
TRBV29-1	TRBD1	TRBJ1-1	CSVAWTGIAFF
TRBV4-3	-	TRBJ1-6	CASSQDGEGGGSPLHF
TRBV5-8	TRBD1	TRBJ1-2	CASSLEGAHYGYTF
TRBV9	-	TRBJ1-6	CASGEGNSPLHF
TRBV7-2	TRBD2	TRBJ2-1	CASSLQAGGGYNEQFF
TRBV9	TRBD1	TRBJ1-6	CASSPWDRGANSPLHF
TRBV7-9	TRBD1	TRBJ2-1	CASSQVMGQAQEQFF
TRBV19	-	TRBJ2-5	CASNPSGLRETQYF
TRBV5-1	TRBD1	TRBJ2-4	CASSNRTGPKNIQYF
TRBV5-4	-	TRBJ1-3	CASSPTGPGNTIYF
TRBV5-6	-	TRBJ1-1	CASSLGGLTEAFF
TRBV27	TRBD2	TRBJ2-1	CASSRSGGSSYNEQFF
TRBV5-6	TRBD2	TRBJ2-1	CASSLDLAGGHSYNEQFF
TRBV28	TRBD1	TRBJ2-7	CASSFRGIYEQYF
TRBV5-5	-	TRBJ2-7	CASSLFGSSSYEQYF
TRBV5-6	-	TRBJ1-5	CASSLAGDSNQPQHF
TRBV5-1	-	TRBJ1-1	CASSGGWTWSEAFF
TRBV6-6	-	TRBJ2-7	CASSYHGGLSYEQYF
TRBV7-9	TRBD1	TRBJ2-7	CASSRRDRGFGEQYF
TRBV4-2	-	TRBJ1-4	CASSQDWTGRLFF
TRBV27	-	TRBJ2-2	CASNPSGHPGRELFF
TRBV11-2	-	TRBJ2-7	CASSLQGSYEQYF
TRBV5-1	TRBD1	TRBJ1-4	CASSLVTGGNEKLFF
TRBV19	-	TRBJ1-2	CASSIGPLAGYTF
TRBV19	-	TRBJ1-5	CASRASGGTNQPQHF
TRBV5-1	-	TRBJ2-3	CASSFFNVGSSTDTQYF
TRBV6-5	TRBD1	TRBJ2-7	CASRLGQGYYEQYF